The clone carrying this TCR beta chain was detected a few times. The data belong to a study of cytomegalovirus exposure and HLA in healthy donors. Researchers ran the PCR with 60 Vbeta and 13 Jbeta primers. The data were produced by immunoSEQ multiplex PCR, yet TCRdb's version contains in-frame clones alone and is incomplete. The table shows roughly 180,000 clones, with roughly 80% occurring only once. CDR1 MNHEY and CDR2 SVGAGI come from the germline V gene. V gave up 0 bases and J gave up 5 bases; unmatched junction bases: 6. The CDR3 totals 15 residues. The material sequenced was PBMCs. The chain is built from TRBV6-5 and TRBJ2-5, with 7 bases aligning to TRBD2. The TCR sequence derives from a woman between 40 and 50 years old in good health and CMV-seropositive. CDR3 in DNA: TGTGCCAGCAGTTACTCGACTGGGGAGGGGGAGACCCAGTACTTC. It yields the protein CASSYSTGEGETQYF.